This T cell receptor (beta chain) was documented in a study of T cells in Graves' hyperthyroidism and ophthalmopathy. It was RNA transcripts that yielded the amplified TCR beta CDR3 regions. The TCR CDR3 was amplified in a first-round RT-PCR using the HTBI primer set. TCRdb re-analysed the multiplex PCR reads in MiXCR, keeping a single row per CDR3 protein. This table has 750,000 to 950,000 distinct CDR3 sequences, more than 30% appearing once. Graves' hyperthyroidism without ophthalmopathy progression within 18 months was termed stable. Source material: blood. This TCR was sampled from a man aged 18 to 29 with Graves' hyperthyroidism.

The CDR3 is CASSEEAGAETQYF. The CDR3 DNA reads as TGTGCCAGCAGTGAAGAAGCGGGGGCAGAGACCCAGTACTTC. The J gene is TRBJ2-5, the V gene TRBV2, with 8 bases aligning to TRBD2. This CDR3 spans 14 amino acids. Germline loops: CDR1 SNHLY, CDR2 FYNNEI. The ends lost 1 base at V and 4 bases at J; junction bases unmatched: 2.